A selection of T cell receptor beta chains follows, all from one sample in a study of shared clonotypes between healthy human individuals. Data came from immunoSEQ multiplex PCR; TCRdb stores just in-frame clones and leaves some out. The data show around 940,000 clones, 76% seen once. Sequencing was carried out using memory CD4+ T cells sorted from blood. The source of these receptors is a man aged 18 to 35 in good health. Each CDR3 is given with its conserved first and last residue. A D gene is named only where the DNA matches it firmly. Clone size is stated in some rows and not others, as once, few, many or a class when expanded.

d_call	j_call	clone_size	v_call	cdr3_aa	cdr3_nt
.	TRBJ2-7	.	TRBV5-1	CASSLGGLISYEQYF	TGCGCCAGCAGCTTGGGTGGTCTTATTTCCTACGAGCAGTACTTC
.	TRBJ2-1	.	TRBV18	CASSTAEGQSPYNEQFF	TGTGCCAGCTCGACGGCGGAGGGTCAGAGCCCCTACAATGAGCAGTTCTTC
TRBD2	TRBJ2-5	few	TRBV2	CASSQVGVVAGGGQETQYF	TGTGCCAGCAGTCAAGTCGGTGTGGTAGCGGGTGGTGGACAAGAGACCCAGTACTTC
.	TRBJ1-2	.	TRBV27	CASSLSTGLSNYGYTF	TGTGCCAGCAGTTTATCTACAGGGTTATCTAACTATGGCTACACCTTC
.	TRBJ2-1	.	TRBV18	CASSPRDEQFF	TGTGCCAGCTCACCACGGGATGAGCAGTTCTTC
.	TRBJ2-7	.	TRBV10-2	CASLPLGQISYEQYF	TGCGCCAGCCTTCCTTTGGGGCAAATCTCCTACGAGCAGTACTTC
TRBD1	TRBJ1-3	.	TRBV28	CASSLLGQGIGNTIYF	TGTGCCAGCAGTTTATTGGGACAGGGGATTGGAAACACCATATATTTT
.	TRBJ1-5	.	TRBV30	CAWSVPGPPNQPQHF	TGTGCCTGGAGTGTACCGGGACCCCCCAATCAGCCCCAGCATTTT
TRBD1	TRBJ1-4	.	TRBV28	CASSLLGQGDEKLFF	TGTGCCAGCAGTTTATTGGGACAGGGCGACGAAAAACTGTTTTTT
.	TRBJ2-3	.	TRBV4-1	CASSRNTIQDTQYF	TGCGCCAGCAGCCGCAACACGATCCAAGATACGCAGTATTTT
.	TRBJ1-6	many	TRBV5-1	CASRATSSYNSPLHF	TGCGCCAGCAGGGCCACCAGCTCCTATAATTCACCCCTCCACTTT
.	TRBJ1-5	few	TRBV7-8	CASSFSGVEPQHF	TGTGCCAGCAGCTTTTCCGGGGTGGAGCCCCAGCATTTT
.	TRBJ1-2	.	TRBV28	CASSNLPDLTGLRGYTF	TGTGCCAGCAGCAACCTTCCTGATTTGACAGGACTAAGGGGCTACACCTTC
TRBD2	TRBJ2-1	.	TRBV5-1	CASSLGGAGTLNEQFF	TGCGCCAGCAGCTTGGGTGGAGCGGGAACCCTCAATGAGCAGTTCTTC
TRBD2	TRBJ2-1	.	TRBV6-1	CATLPPGLGGNEQFF	TGTGCCACCTTACCCCCGGGACTGGGGGGGAATGAGCAGTTCTTC
TRBD1	TRBJ2-2	.	TRBV5-4	CASSGRDRGGTGELFF	TGTGCCAGCAGCGGAAGGGACAGGGGGGGCACCGGGGAGCTGTTTTTT
.	TRBJ2-2	.	TRBV5-1	CASRDRLGTGELFF	TGCGCCAGCAGGGATAGGCTGGGCACCGGGGAGCTGTTTTTT
.	TRBJ1-4	.	TRBV18	CASSLRRATNEKLFF	TGTGCCAGCTCACTTCGCAGGGCGACTAATGAAAAACTGTTTTTT